The TCR beta chain described here comes from a study of CD8 T cells in Susac syndrome. The germline gives CDR1 SEHNR, CDR2 FQNEAQ (reference sequence). The CDR3 spans 14 residues. V gave up 5 bases and J gave up 6 bases; unmatched junction bases: 6. An input of about 0.45 to 1 ug of RNA was subjected to reverse transcription using random hexamers. TCRdb re-called the immunoSEQ multiplex PCR reads with MiXCR, one entry per CDR3 protein. Among tens of thousands of distinct CDR3 sequences listed, approximately 93% were seen once. V and J are TRBV7-9 and TRBJ2-5; 10 positions agree with TRBD2. The TCR sequence derives from a human donor in good health. Sequenced input: CD8+ T cells from PBMCs. The CDR3 here is CASSPAGGLQTQYF. Written as DNA, the CDR3 is TGTGCCAGCAGCCCAGCGGGAGGGCTTCAGACCCAGTACTTC.